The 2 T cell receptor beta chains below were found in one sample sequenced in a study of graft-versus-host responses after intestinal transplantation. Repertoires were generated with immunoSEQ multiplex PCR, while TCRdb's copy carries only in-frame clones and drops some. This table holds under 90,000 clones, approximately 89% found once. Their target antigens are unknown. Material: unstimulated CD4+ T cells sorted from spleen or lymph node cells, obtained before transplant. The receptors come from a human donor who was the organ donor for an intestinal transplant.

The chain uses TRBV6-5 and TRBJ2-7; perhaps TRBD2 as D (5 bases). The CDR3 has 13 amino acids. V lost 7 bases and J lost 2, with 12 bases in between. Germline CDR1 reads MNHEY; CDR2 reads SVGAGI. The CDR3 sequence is CASTRAGTYEQYF. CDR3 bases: TGTGCCAGCACAAGGGCCGGGACCTACGAGCAGTACTTC.

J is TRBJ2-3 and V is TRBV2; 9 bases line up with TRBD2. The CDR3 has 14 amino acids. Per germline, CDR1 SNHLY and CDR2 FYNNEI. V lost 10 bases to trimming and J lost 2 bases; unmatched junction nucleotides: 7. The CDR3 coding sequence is TGTGCCACGTTAGCGGGAGCGATCACAGATACGCAGTATTTT. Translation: CATLAGAITDTQYF.